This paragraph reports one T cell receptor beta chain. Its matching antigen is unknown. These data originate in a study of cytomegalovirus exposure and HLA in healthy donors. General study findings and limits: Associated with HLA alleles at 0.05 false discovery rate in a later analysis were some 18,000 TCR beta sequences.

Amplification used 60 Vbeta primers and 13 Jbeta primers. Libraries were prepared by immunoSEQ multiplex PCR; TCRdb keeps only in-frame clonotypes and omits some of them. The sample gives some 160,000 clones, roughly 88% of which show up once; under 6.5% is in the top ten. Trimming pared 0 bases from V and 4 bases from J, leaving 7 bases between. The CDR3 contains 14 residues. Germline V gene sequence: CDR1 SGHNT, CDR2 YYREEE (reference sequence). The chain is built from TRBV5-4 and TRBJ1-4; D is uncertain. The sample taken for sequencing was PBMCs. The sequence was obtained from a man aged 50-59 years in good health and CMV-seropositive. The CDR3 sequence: CASSLGGFNEKLFF. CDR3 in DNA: TGTGCCAGCAGCTTGGGCGGGTTTAATGAAAAACTGTTTTTT. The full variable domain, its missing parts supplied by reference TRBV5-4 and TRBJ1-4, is ETGVTQSPTHLIKTRGQQVTLRCSSQSGHNTVSWYQQALGQGPQFIFQYYREEENGRGNFPPRFSGLQFPNYSSELNVNALELDDSALYLCASSLGGFNEKLFFGSGTQLSVL.